This TCR beta chain was sequenced in a study of identical twins. The CDR3 loop spans 12 amino acids. Germline V gene data show CDR1 as SGHDN and CDR2 as FVKESK. The V segment lost 9 bases and the J segment 0 bases; nucleotides outside the gene matches: 2. TCRdb reprocessed the 5' RACE reads with MiXCR, giving one entry per CDR3 protein. The table lists 1.5 million to 2 million distinct CDR3 sequences, under 35% of them singletons, with approximately 0.29% in the top ten. Sequencing used cord blood. The TCR sequence derives from a newborn girl in good health. The rearrangement links TRBV14 to TRBJ2-7; the match to TRBD2 covers 7 bases. CDR3 sequence reads: CARGLPSYEQYF. DNA of the CDR3: TGTGCCAGGGGACTACCCTCCTACGAGCAGTACTTC.